A selection of T cell receptor beta chains follows, all from one sample in a study of CD8+CD57+ T cells in acquired aplastic anemia. Using its own MiXCR run on the reads, TCRdb lists one record per CDR3 protein. This sample carries around 500,000 distinct CDR3 sequences, over 25% of them seen once, and the ten largest clones take less than 1%. Sample: sorted CD4+, CD8+, or CD8+CD57+ T cells (not recorded which) from PBMCs. These receptors all come from a human donor with aplastic anemia. Each CDR3 is given with its conserved first and last residue. Each record gives: D gene, V gene, J gene, clone size, CDR3 DNA, CDR3 protein. The D gene is left open where the match is weak. Where a row states a size, it is once, few, many or the class of an expanded clone; other rows omit it.

TRBD1	TRBV11-1	TRBJ2-6	NA	TGTGCCAGCAGTTCTACCGGGACAGGGACCCCTGGGGCCAACGTCCTGACTTTC	CASSSTGTGTPGANVLTF
NA	TRBV2	TRBJ2-4	many	TGTGCCAGCACCCAGACTAAAGCCAAAAACATTCAGTACTTC	CASTQTKAKNIQYF
NA	TRBV25-1	TRBJ1-2	many	TGTGCCAGCAGTGAACTTCCCTTACTGAGGACCTTC	CASSELPLLRTF
TRBD1	TRBV25-1	TRBJ2-5	NA	TGTGCCAGCAGTGAAGGTCCCGGGACAGGGGTGGCAGAGACCCAGTACTTC	CASSEGPGTGVAETQYF
NA	TRBV7-2	TRBJ2-1	once	TGTGCCAGCAGCTTAGCGCAGGGAGCGTCCTACAATGAGCAGTTCTTC	CASSLAQGASYNEQFF
NA	TRBV28	TRBJ2-5	NA	TGTGCCAGCAGTCCGGCCGCGGCCGAGACCCAGTACTTC	CASSPAAAETQYF
NA	TRBV5-6	TRBJ1-1	NA	TGTGCCAGCAGCTTATTGAGCTCACGCATGAACACTGAAGCTTTCTTT	CASSLLSSRMNTEAFF
NA	TRBV10-3	TRBJ1-1	NA	TGTGCCATCAGGAGAAGGACGCAACCGGGGATGAACACTGAAGCTTTCTTT	CAIRRRTQPGMNTEAFF
TRBD2	TRBV20-1	TRBJ2-3	NA	TGCAGTGCTAGAGCCGGGACTAAACCACAAGGAGATACGCAGTATTTT	CSARAGTKPQGDTQYF
TRBD1	TRBV19	TRBJ1-2	many	TGTGCCAGTAGCGTGGACAGGGGAAGAGATGGCTACACCTTC	CASSVDRGRDGYTF
NA	TRBV10-3	TRBJ1-5	NA	TGTGCCATCGGGCAGGGAGTGAACAATCAGCCCCAGCATTTT	CAIGQGVNNQPQHF
NA	TRBV4-2	TRBJ1-2	many	TGTGCCAGCAGCCAAGTGTCAGGGGCATCTGGCTACACCTTC	CASSQVSGASGYTF
NA	TRBV2	TRBJ1-3	NA	TGTGCCAGCAGTGAAGTTTGGGGAAGAAACACCATATATTTT	CASSEVWGRNTIYF
TRBD2	TRBV19	TRBJ2-5	few	TGTGCCAGTAGTATATCGGCTAGCGGGAGGGTTGGAGAGACCCAGTACTTC	CASSISASGRVGETQYF
TRBD1	TRBV9	TRBJ2-1	NA	TGTGCCAGCAGCCCCGGGACAGGGGTCTACAATGAGCAGTTCTTC	CASSPGTGVYNEQFF
TRBD1	TRBV12-3/TRBV12-4	TRBJ1-1	many	TGTGCCAGCAACAACAGGGGGCGGACTGAAGCTTTCTTT	CASNNRGRTEAFF
NA	TRBV7-9	TRBJ2-7	few	TGTGCCAGCAGAAGGGACACCTACGAGCAGTACTTC	CASRRDTYEQYF
NA	TRBV12-3/TRBV12-4	TRBJ1-1	NA	TGTGCCAGCAGTCGTGGTGGCCCCGGGTCTGAAGCTTTCTTT	CASSRGGPGSEAFF
NA	TRBV20-1	TRBJ1-6	many	TGCAGTGCTAGAGAGGTAGGGCGGTCACCCCTCCACTTT	CSAREVGRSPLHF
TRBD1	TRBV16	TRBJ1-5	NA	TGTGCCAGCAGCCGGTCCGGGACAGCCTTCGGTCAGCCCCAGCATTTT	CASSRSGTAFGQPQHF
NA	TRBV19	TRBJ2-5	many	TGTGCCAGTAGTATCGAAGAGACCCAGTACTTC	CASSIEETQYF
NA	TRBV9	TRBJ2-1	NA	TGTGCCAGCAGCGTAGAACACAGGAGATACTACAATGAGCAGTTCTTC	CASSVEHRRYYNEQFF
TRBD1	TRBV19	TRBJ1-5	NA	TGTGCCAGTAGTCTGCAAAGGACAGGGGCTAGCAATCAGCCCCAGCATTTT	CASSLQRTGASNQPQHF
NA	TRBV14	TRBJ1-1	NA	TGTGCCAGCAGCCCGACCGGGCATAACGAAGCTTTCTTT	CASSPTGHNEAFF
NA	TRBV6-1	TRBJ2-7	few	TGTGCCAGCACCTCCGGGCGCCCGAGCTCCTACGAGCAGTACTTC	CASTSGRPSSYEQYF
TRBD1	TRBV10-3	TRBJ2-3	NA	TGTGCCATCAGTTCAACTTCCGGGACAGGGGCCCGCACAGATACGCAGTATTTT	CAISSTSGTGARTDTQYF
NA	TRBV10-2	TRBJ2-6	NA	TGTGCCAGCAGTGACGCCAACGTCCTGACTTTC	CASSDANVLTF
NA	TRBV24-1	TRBJ2-7	NA	TGTGCCAGCAGTGCCCAGCAGGATCCCTACGAGCAGTACTTC	CASSAQQDPYEQYF
NA	TRBV6-1	TRBJ2-3	few	TGTGCCAGCAGTCAAGTGGGGGGCACAGATACGCAGTATTTT	CASSQVGGTDTQYF
NA	TRBV9	TRBJ2-2	NA	TGTGCCAGCAGTCGAACAGGGTCCACCGGGGAGCTGTTTTTT	CASSRTGSTGELFF
TRBD1	TRBV7-8	TRBJ1-1	many	TGTGCCAGCAGCCGGGACAGGGTTTACTTT	CASSRDRVYF
TRBD2	TRBV10-3	TRBJ2-1	NA	TGTGCCAGCAGTGCAAGTAGCGGGGGGGCACAGAATGAGCAGTTCTTC	CASSASSGGAQNEQFF
NA	TRBV4-3	TRBJ2-3	NA	TGCGCCAGCAGCCAAAGCAGGGCAGACACGCAGTATTTT	CASSQSRADTQYF
TRBD2	TRBV10-2	TRBJ2-7	many	TGCGCCAGCGGGAACAGCGGGGGGGCCTACGAGCAGTACTTC	CASGNSGGAYEQYF
NA	TRBV20-1	TRBJ2-2	NA	TGCAGTGCTAAAGTGACGGGGTCCACCGGGGAGCTGTTTTTT	CSAKVTGSTGELFF
NA	TRBV7-6	TRBJ2-2	many	TGTGCCAGCAGACACAGGGACACCGGGGAGCTGTTTTTT	CASRHRDTGELFF
NA	TRBV7-9	TRBJ1-1	many	TGTGCCAGCAGCACCGGACAGCCGAGCACTGAAGCTTTCTTT	CASSTGQPSTEAFF
TRBD1	TRBV6-5	TRBJ2-7	NA	TGTGCCAGCAGTTACTCGATTCAGGACAGGGCCTACGAGCAGTACTTC	CASSYSIQDRAYEQYF
NA	TRBV29-1	TRBJ1-2	many	TGCAGCGTTGATCTCACAGGCTATGGCTACACCTTC	CSVDLTGYGYTF
TRBD1	TRBV30	TRBJ1-2	NA	TGTGCCTGGAGCCTAGACAGGGACTATGGCTACACCTTC	CAWSLDRDYGYTF
TRBD2	TRBV7-2	TRBJ2-1	NA	TGTGCCAGCAGTATAGCGGGAGTCAACTACAATGAGCAGTTCTTC	CASSIAGVNYNEQFF
TRBD2	TRBV20-1	TRBJ2-1	few	TGCAGTGCGAGAAGTCCGGGGACTAGCGGAGGGTACAATGAGCAGTTCTTC	CSARSPGTSGGYNEQFF
TRBD2	TRBV20-1	TRBJ2-2	NA	TGCAGTGCTACTACAGCGGGGGACGGGGAGCTGTTTTTT	CSATTAGDGELFF
NA	TRBV10-3	TRBJ2-1	NA	TGTGCCATCAGTGAGCGACTATTCTCCTACAATGAGCAGTTCTTC	CAISERLFSYNEQFF
NA	TRBV11-1	TRBJ2-3	many	TGTGCCAGCAGCTTAGGGTTGCCAGCCCCAGATACGCAGTATTTT	CASSLGLPAPDTQYF
NA	TRBV9	TRBJ2-3	NA	TGTGCCAGCAGCGTGTCTACAGGGTCGAGCACAGATACGCAGTATTTT	CASSVSTGSSTDTQYF
NA	TRBV6-1	TRBJ1-1	NA	TGTGCCAGCACCACAATGAGGGGGGCTGGGAACACTGAAGCTTTCTTT	CASTTMRGAGNTEAFF
NA	TRBV6-6	TRBJ1-2	many	TGTGCCAGCAGTTACACGGCAGGGCTTGACTATGGCTACACCTTC	CASSYTAGLDYGYTF
NA	TRBV12-3/TRBV12-4	TRBJ2-1	few	TGTGCCAGCAGACTGACCCAGGGGAATGAGCAGTTCTTC	CASRLTQGNEQFF
TRBD2	TRBV7-3	TRBJ2-5	many	TGTGCCAGCAGCTTACAAAGACTAGCGGGCCAAGAGACCCAGTACTTC	CASSLQRLAGQETQYF
NA	TRBV5-1	TRBJ2-1	NA	TGCGCCAGCAGCTTGGGGACACAGCGCTATGAGCAGTTCTTC	CASSLGTQRYEQFF
NA	TRBV19	TRBJ1-1	many	TGTGCCAGTAGTCGCAGATCAGGAGGGGCTGAAGCTTTCTTT	CASSRRSGGAEAFF
NA	TRBV20-1	TRBJ1-1	NA	TGCAGTGCCACTTGGGGCCGCCAGGCTGAAGCTTCCTTT	CSATWGRQAEASF
NA	TRBV27	TRBJ1-2	few	TGTGCCAGTAGTTTGTACGGGACGGGTAACTATGGCTACACCTTC	CASSLYGTGNYGYTF